This note documents a single T cell receptor (beta chain) sequence. Assay: immunoSEQ multiplex PCR; the TCRdb copy retains only in-frame clones and omits some. The sample holds 150,000 to 200,000 clones; around 87% are singletons and the top ten take 5.5% to 8.5%. This entry belongs to a study of blood T cell repertoires in COVID-19. V was pared by 3 bases and J by 5 bases, with 7 bases between. The CDR3 has 12 residues. The J gene is TRBJ1-1, the V gene TRBV12-3 or TRBV12-4; D is unresolved. The specimen sequenced was peripheral blood. The receptor was isolated from a woman of 80 years or more in a cohort sampled during active or convalescent COVID-19. The CDR3 loop reads CASSFWETEAFF. In DNA, the CDR3 is TGTGCCAGCAGTTTTTGGGAGACTGAAGCTTTCTTT.